The following is a T cell receptor beta chain sequence with its context. The CDR3 extends over 14 amino acids. Trimming cost V 3 bases and J 5 bases, with 13 bases left between them. Germline V gene data show CDR1 as SGHRS and CDR2 as YFSETQ. This entry is derived from a study of control samples from healthy donors and cancer patients. Here immunoSEQ multiplex PCR was the method, and the copy in TCRdb shows in-frame clones only, minus some. The table includes just over 90,000 clones, 86% detected once. This TCR was recovered from a woman aged 50 to 60 in good health. The chain links TRBV5-1 to TRBJ2-3; possibly TRBD1 for D (5 bases). Sequencing input: blood. CDR3: CASSWQGREDTQYF. The DNA of the CDR3 is TGCGCCAGCAGCTGGCAGGGCAGGGAAGATACGCAGTATTTT.